This entry features one T cell receptor beta chain sequence. The target antigen is unknown. This specimen comes from a study of blood T cells in healthy people across ages. Russia was home to the donors, healthy Caucasian individuals aged roughly 6 to 90. Whole-study findings and limits: Per million T cells, the diversity of TCR beta decreased roughly linearly as age advanced. Unsorted PBMC material precluded a definitive naive versus antigen-experienced comparison.

A J-beta primer mix and a sample-barcoded 5' primer were used in a second PCR of about 7 to 12 cycles. TCRdb fed the 5' RACE reads into MiXCR, producing one record per CDR3 protein. The data show more than 650,000 distinct CDR3 sequences, roughly 50% seen once. The sequence derives from a man older than 75 in good health. Sequencing was done on a sample of blood.

CDR3 loop: CASSWGPGGGDTEAFF. Here the CDR3 DNA reads TGTGCCAGCAGCTGGGGGCCCGGAGGAGGAGATACTGAAGCTTTCTTT. This chain uses TRBV9 with TRBJ1-1; D perhaps matches TRBD1 (6 bases). V was pared by 4 bases and J by 5 bases, with 21 bases between. Germline V gene data show CDR1 as SGDLS and CDR2 as YYNGEE. The CDR3 is made up of 16 amino acids.